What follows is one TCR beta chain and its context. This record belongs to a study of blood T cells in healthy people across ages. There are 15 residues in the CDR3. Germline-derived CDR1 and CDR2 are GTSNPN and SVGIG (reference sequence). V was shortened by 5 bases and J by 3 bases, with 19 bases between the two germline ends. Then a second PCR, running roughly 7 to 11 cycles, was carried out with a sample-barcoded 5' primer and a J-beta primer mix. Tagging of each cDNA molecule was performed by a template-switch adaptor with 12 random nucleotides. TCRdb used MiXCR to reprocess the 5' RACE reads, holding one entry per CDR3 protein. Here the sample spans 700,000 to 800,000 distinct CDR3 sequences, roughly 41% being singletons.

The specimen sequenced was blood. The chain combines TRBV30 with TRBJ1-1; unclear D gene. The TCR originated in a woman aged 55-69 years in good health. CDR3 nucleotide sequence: TGTGCCTGGGTCCTGGGCGCGGGGTTCCACACTGAAGCTTTCTTT. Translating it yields CAWVLGAGFHTEAFF.